This T cell receptor beta chain was captured by sequencing in a study of T cells in Graves' hyperthyroidism and ophthalmopathy. The trim removed 3 bases at V and 1 base at J, leaving 6 bases unmatched. The CDR3 sequence is 15 residues long. The germline gives CDR1 SGHTA, CDR2 FQGNSA. RNA transcripts gave rise to amplified TCR beta CDR3 regions. The primer set for the first-round RT-PCR of the TCR CDR3 was HTBI. TCRdb processed the multiplex PCR reads anew with MiXCR; each CDR3 protein has one entry. The sample yields over 650,000 distinct CDR3 sequences, around 15% seen once. This clonotype came up many times. Patients aged 18 to 65 had newly diagnosed hyperthyroidism of under 2 months' duration. Exclusion followed for patients with uncontrolled infection, other autoimmune disease, pregnancy or lactation. Extraction of PBMCs used about 9.2 ml of fresh peripheral blood.

This clonotype was sampled from a man aged 18 to 29 with Graves' hyperthyroidism. The J gene is TRBJ2-7, the V gene TRBV7-2, with TRBD1 matching 7 bases. Specimen: blood. CDR3 amino acids: CASSFDRDASYEQYF. DNA for the CDR3: TGTGCCAGCAGCTTCGACAGGGACGCGTCCTACGAGCAGTACTTC.